This TCR beta chain was sequenced during a study of T cell responses to AZD1222 COVID-19 vaccine (dated by TCRdb to the early 2020s). General notes on the study: AZD1222 recipients with second doses at about 4 weeks or about 12 weeks were pooled, because spike-specific TCR depth and breadth did not differ between schedules. Trial participants were enrolled into age subgroups of 18-55, 56-69 and 70-plus years, which contained roughly 150, 30 and 60 TCR-sequenced participants, respectively. TCR sequencing covered more than 230 trial participants: around 210 given two doses of AZD1222 and about 26 given two doses of MenACWY control vaccine. Study-level results and caveats: CD4 TCRs associated with the vaccine covered the entire spike protein, and the dominant responses were in regions 160-218 and 743-854. Epitopes outside the regions mutated in the B.1.351 and B.1.1.7 variants were reportedly recognized by nearly half of the unique spike-specific TCRs. Conclusions about previously exposed vaccinees are limited, since just 5 or 6 AZD1222 recipients were seropositive for SARS-CoV-2 at baseline. Participants were mostly white British, with more females than males. The authors suggested clonal diversity may have been underestimated. A significant rise in spike-specific TCR breadth and depth was observed after two AZD1222 doses relative to day 0 and relative to MenACWY recipients. Because no day 14 peak-response samples were available, the repertoires could be characterized only after the peak T cell response. In the small 56-69-year group, the increase in depth fell short of significance, most likely because of low power.

A note on this clone: Its antigen has not been determined. Qualities for individual bases were not recorded, and no much larger clone is one base off.

The CDR3 regions of human TCRbeta chains were analyzed by immunosequencing. For the original study's pipeline: TCRs in the repertoires were matched against a reference library of SARS-CoV-2-specific TCRs that had been generated with the MIRA antigen-specificity platform. Breadth meant the fraction of unique TCRs that were SARS-CoV-2-associated, whereas depth meant the fraction of total T cells that were SARS-CoV-2-associated. Using the MIRA data, every spike-specific TCR was mapped to the spike region that the TCR reacted to and assigned to either a CD4 or a CD8 class. Log10-transformed breadth and depth values were compared by one-way ANOVA with Sidak's multiple comparisons tests. Entries here come from immuneACCESS through TCRdb and include only in-frame sequences with V and J called. Some clones fail to appear in such tables; in the studies checked, an unresolved V gene covers under half of the shortfall, and the cause of the remainder is unknown. The DNA was the basis for D and trimming; V, J and clone size are from that table. Present in this sample are 150,000 to 200,000 clones, over 75% of which were seen just once. Approximately 1.5% of the sample is taken by the ten largest.

The time point label corresponds to: baseline before first vaccination. The vaccinee samples were drawn from two UK trials, COV001 and COV002, one of which was a single-blind randomized controlled phase 2/3 trial testing AZD1222 (ChAdOx1 nCoV-19) in healthy adults. Trial participant PBMC samples were collected at day 0 and day 28 after the second dose for TCRbeta chain sequencing. Cut back by 4 bases and 7 bases, the V and J ends lie 8 bases apart. The germline V gene encodes CDR1 MNHNY and CDR2 SVGAGI (reference sequence). From the cysteine through the phenylalanine, the CDR3 covers 13 amino acids. The only DNA kept is the CDR3, 39 bases in frame from the first base.

The chain joins TRBV6-6 to TRBJ1-6, with an unclear D gene assignment. The sample here was peripheral blood, taken on day 0 of AZD1222 vaccination. The receptor comes from an adult in good health. The CDR3: CASSSKGNSPLHF. The sequenced DNA is TGTGCCAGCAGTTCCAAAGGGAATTCACCCCTCCACTTT.